This T cell receptor beta chain was identified during a study of T cells after yellow fever vaccination. In regard to this clonotype: The antigen remains undetermined.

Trimming took 4 bases from V and 1 from J; bases not matched to a gene: 0. CDR3 length: 13 residues. Germline CDR1 is DFQATT and CDR2 is SNEGSKA (reference sequence). The study's findings and limits: Contamination of FACS-sorted repertoires by abundant clonotypes from the bulk population could occur. Reappearance after the booster was observed for most primary-vaccination clones (around 95% CD4, almost 90% CD8).

TCR cDNA was made by 5'RACE template switching, adding a universal primer site and UMIs. TCRdb re-called the 5' RACE reads through MiXCR, storing one row per CDR3 protein. The sample lists under 600,000 distinct CDR3 sequences; roughly 12% were seen once. The specimen was PBMCs, collected on the day of the yellow fever booster vaccination. This chain joins TRBV20-1 and TRBJ2-2, with TRBD2 identical over 7 bases. This sequence was found in a man aged 25-45 years who received the YFV17D yellow fever vaccine. CDR3 sequence reads: CSATSGNTGELFF. DNA of the CDR3: TGCAGTGCTACTAGCGGGAACACCGGGGAGCTGTTTTTT.